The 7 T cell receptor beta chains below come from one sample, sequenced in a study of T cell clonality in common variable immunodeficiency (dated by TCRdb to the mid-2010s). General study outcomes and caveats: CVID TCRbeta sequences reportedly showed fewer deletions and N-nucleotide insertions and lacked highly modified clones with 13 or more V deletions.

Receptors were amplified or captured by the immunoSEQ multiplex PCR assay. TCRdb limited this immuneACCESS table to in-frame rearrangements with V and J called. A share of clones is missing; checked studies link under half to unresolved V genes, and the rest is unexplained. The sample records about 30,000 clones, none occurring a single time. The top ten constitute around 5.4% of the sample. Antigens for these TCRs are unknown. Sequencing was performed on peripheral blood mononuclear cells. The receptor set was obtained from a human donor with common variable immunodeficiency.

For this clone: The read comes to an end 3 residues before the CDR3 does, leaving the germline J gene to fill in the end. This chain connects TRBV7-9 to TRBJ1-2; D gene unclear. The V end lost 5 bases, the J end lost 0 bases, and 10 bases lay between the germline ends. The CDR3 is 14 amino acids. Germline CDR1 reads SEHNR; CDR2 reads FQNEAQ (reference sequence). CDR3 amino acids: CASSLSPANYGYTF. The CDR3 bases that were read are TGTGCCAGCAGCCTTAGCCCAGCTAACTATGGC. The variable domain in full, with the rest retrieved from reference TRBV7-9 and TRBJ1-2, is DTGVSQNPRHKITKRGQNVTFRCDPISEHNRLYWYRQTLGQGPEFLTYFQNEAQLEKSRLLSDRFSAERPKGSFSTLEIQRTEQGDSAMYLCASSLSPANYGYTFGSGTRLTVV.

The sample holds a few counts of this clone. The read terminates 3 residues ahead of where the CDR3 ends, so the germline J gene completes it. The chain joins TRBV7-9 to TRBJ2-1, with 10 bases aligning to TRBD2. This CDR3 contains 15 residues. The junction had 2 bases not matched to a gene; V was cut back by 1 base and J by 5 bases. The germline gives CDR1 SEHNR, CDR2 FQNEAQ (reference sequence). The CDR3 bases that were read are TGTGCCAGCAGCTTAGTAAGCGGGGGGGACAATGAG. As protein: CASSLVSGGDNE. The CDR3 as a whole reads CASSLVSGGDNEQFF.

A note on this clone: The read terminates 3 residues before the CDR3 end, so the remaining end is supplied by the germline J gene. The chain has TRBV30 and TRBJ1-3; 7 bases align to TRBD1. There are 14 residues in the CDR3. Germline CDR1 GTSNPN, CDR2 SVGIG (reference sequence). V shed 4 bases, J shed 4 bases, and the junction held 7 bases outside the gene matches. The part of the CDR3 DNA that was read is TGTGCCTGGATGGGAGGGACAGTGGGAAACACC. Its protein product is CAWMGGTVGNT. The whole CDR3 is CAWMGGTVGNTIYF.

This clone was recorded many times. CDR3 region: CASSYDRINIQYF. The sequenced CDR3 bases are TGTGCCAGCAGTTACGACAGGATAAACATT. The rearrangement links TRBV6-2 or TRBV6-3 to TRBJ2-4, with a possible D match to TRBD1 (6 bases). The CDR3 extends 3 residues past the end of the read, so its final part is completed from the germline J gene. The germline gives CDR1 MNHEY, CDR2 SVGEGT. Trimming shortened V by 2 bases and J by 6 bases, and 8 bases separated the two germline ends. CDR3 length: 13 residues.

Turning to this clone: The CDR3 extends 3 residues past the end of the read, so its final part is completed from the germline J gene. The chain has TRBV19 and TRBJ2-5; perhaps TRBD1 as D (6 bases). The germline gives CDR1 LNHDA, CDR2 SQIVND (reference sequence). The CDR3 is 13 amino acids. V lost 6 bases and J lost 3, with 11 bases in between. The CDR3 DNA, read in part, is TGTGCCAGTAGCCCAACAGGGAAAGAGACC. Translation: CASSPTGKET. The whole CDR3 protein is CASSPTGKETQYF.

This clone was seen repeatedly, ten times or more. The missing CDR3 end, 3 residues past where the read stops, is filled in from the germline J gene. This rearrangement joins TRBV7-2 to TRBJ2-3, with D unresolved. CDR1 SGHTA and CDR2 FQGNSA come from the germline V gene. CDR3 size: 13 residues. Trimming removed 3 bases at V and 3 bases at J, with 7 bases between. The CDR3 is CASSFGFTDTQYF. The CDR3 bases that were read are TGTGCCAGCAGCTTTGGCTTTACAGATACG.

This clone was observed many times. The covered CDR3 bases are TGCGCCAGCACCAGGGACTATAATTCACCC. Protein: CASTRDYNSP. From start to end, the CDR3 is CASTRDYNSPLHF. This sequence joins TRBV5-1 and TRBJ1-6; TRBD1 might be the D (5 bases). The read finishes 3 residues shy of the CDR3 end, and the germline J gene is used to complete it. Germline lookup yields CDR1 SGHRS and CDR2 YFSETQ. V was trimmed by 6 bases and J by 3 bases, leaving 7 bases between them. This CDR3 has 13 amino acids. Full variable domain (outside the CDR3, taken from reference TRBV5-1 and TRBJ1-6): KAGVTQTPRYLIKTRGQQVTLSCSPISGHRSVSWYQQTPGQGLQFLFEYFSETQRNKGNFPGRFSGRQFSNSRSEMNVSTLELGDSALYLCASTRDYNSPLHFGNGTRLTVT.